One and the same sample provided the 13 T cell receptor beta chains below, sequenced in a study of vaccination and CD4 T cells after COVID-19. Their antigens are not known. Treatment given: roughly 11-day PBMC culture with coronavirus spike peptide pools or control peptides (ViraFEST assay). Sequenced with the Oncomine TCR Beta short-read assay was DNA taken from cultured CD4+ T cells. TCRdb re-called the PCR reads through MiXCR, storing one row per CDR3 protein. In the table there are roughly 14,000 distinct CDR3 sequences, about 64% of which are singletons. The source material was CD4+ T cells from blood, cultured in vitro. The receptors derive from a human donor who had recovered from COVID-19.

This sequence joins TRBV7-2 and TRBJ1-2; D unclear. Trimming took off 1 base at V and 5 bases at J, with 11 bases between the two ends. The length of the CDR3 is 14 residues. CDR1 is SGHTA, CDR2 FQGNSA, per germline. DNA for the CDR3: TGTGCCAGCAGCTTAGGGGCAGACCCGTATGGCTACACCTTC. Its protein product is CASSLGADPYGYTF.

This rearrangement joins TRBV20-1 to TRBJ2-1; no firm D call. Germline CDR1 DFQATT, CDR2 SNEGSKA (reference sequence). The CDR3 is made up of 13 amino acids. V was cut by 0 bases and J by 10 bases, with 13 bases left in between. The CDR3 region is CSARDDDTLEQFF. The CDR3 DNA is TGCAGTGCTAGAGATGACGACACTCTGGAGCAGTTCTTC.

The CDR3: CSAGQGRGETQYF. The CDR3 nucleotides are TGCAGTGCCGGACAGGGGAGGGGGGAGACCCAGTACTTC. The chain recombines TRBV20-1 with TRBJ2-5; 9 bases are shared with TRBD1. CDR3 size: 13 residues. CDR1 and CDR2 (germline): DFQATT, SNEGSKA (reference sequence). Germline trimming cut 6 bases from V and 5 bases from J; bases unmatched to any gene: 7.

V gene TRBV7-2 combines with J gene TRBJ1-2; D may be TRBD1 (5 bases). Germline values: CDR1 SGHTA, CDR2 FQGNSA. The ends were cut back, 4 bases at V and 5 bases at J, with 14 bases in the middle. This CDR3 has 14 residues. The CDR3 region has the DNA TGTGCCAGCAGCTCCCCCGGAGCAGGGTATGGCTACACCTTC. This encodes CASSSPGAGYGYTF.

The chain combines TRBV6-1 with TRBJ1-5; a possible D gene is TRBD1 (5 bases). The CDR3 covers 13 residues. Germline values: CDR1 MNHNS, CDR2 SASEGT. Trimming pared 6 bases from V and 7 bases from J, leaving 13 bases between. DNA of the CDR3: TGTGCCAGCAGATGGGGGGAGGAACAGCCCCAGCATTTT. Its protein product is CASRWGEEQPQHF.

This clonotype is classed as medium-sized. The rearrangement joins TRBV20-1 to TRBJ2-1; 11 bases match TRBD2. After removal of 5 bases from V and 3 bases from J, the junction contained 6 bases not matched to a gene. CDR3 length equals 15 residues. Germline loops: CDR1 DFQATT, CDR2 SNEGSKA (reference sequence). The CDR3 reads CSAELAGGIYNEQFF. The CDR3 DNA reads TGCAGTGCTGAGCTAGCGGGAGGTATCTACAATGAGCAGTTCTTC.

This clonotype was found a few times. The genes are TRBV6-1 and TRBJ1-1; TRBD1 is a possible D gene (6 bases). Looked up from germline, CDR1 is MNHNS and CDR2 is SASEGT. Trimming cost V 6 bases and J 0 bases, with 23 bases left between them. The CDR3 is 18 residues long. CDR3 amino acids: CASRAEQGQIFMNTEAFF. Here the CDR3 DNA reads TGTGCCAGCAGGGCGGAACAGGGTCAAATCTTCATGAACACTGAAGCTTTCTTT.

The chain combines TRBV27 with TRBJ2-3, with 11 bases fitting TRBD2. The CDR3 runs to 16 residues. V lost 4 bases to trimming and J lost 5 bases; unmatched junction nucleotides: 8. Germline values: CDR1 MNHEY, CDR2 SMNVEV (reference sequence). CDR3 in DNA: TGTGCCAGCAGTTCCTCACTAGCGGGAGCGAAAGATACGCAGTATTTT. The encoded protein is CASSSSLAGAKDTQYF.

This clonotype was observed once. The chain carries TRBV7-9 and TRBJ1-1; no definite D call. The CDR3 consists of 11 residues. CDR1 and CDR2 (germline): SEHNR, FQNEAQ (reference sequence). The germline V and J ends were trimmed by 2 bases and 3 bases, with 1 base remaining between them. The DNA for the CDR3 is TGTGCCAGCAGCTTACACACTGAAGCTTTCTTT. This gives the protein CASSLHTEAFF.

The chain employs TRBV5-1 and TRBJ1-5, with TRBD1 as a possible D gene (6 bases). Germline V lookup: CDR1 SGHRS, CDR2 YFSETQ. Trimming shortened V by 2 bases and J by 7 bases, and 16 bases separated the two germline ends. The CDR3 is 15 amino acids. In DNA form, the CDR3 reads TGCGCCAGCAGCTTAAGGGGGGACGCGGAACAGCCCCAGCATTTT. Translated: CASSLRGDAEQPQHF. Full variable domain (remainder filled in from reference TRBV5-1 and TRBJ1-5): KAGVTQTPRYLIKTRGQQVTLSCSPISGHRSVSWYQQTPGQGLQFLFEYFSETQRNKGNFPGRFSGRQFSNSRSEMNVSTLELGDSALYLCASSLRGDAEQPQHFGDGTRLSIL.

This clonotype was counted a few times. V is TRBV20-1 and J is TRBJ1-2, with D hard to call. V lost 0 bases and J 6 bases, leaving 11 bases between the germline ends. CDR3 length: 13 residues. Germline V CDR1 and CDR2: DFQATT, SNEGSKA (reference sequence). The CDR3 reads CSARDTEWDGYTF. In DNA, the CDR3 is TGCAGTGCTAGAGATACAGAATGGGATGGCTACACCTTC.

The CDR3 sequence: CASKGASGQVRRDYTF. The CDR3 DNA is TGTGCCAGCAAAGGGGCCTCGGGACAGGTGAGGCGAGACTACACCTTC. The J gene is TRBJ1-2, the V gene TRBV6-1, with TRBD1 identical over 8 bases. V lost 7 bases, J lost 10 bases, and 20 bases stayed unmatched. The CDR3 has 16 amino acids. The V gene's germline CDR1 is MNHNS and CDR2 SASEGT.

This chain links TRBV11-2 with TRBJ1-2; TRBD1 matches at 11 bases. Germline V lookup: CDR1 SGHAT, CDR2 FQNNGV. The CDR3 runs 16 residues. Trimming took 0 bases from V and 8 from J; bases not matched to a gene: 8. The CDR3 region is CASSLEVWGQGGGYTF. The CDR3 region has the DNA TGTGCCAGCAGCTTAGAAGTGTGGGGACAGGGGGGAGGCTACACCTTC.